This TCR beta chain was observed in a study of T cell responses to AZD1222 COVID-19 vaccine (dated by TCRdb to the early 2020s). With respect to the entire study: AZD1222 recipients given second doses at about 4 weeks or at about 12 weeks were pooled, since spike-specific TCR depth and breadth were not found to differ between the two schedules. Enrollment into the trials was organized by age into subgroups of 18-55, 56-69 and 70-plus years, and those subgroups contained roughly 140, 27 and 60 TCR-sequenced participants, respectively. A total of approximately 240 trial participants underwent TCR sequencing, of whom more than 200 had received two doses of AZD1222 and some 25 had received two doses of the MenACWY control vaccine. Study-wide findings and limitations: The vaccine-associated CD4 TCRs covered the entire spike protein, and the dominant responses fell in regions 160-218 and 743-854. Because no samples from the day 14 peak response were available, repertoires could be characterized only after the peak T cell response. Only five to seven AZD1222 recipients were SARS-CoV-2 seropositive at baseline, limiting conclusions about previously exposed vaccinees. Most participants were white British and females outnumbered males, and the authors suggested that clonal diversity may have been underestimated. Reportedly, close to half of the unique spike-specific TCRs recognized epitopes lying outside the regions that are mutated in the B.1.351 and B.1.1.7 variants. Spike-specific TCR breadth and depth rose significantly after two AZD1222 doses compared with day 0 and with MenACWY recipients. The 56-69-year group was small, and its depth increase did not reach significance, likely because of low power.

The time point label, read with the paper, signifies: baseline before first vaccination. Vaccinee samples came from UK trials COV001 and COV002, including a single-blind randomized controlled phase 2/3 trial of AZD1222 (ChAdOx1 nCoV-19) in healthy adults. For TCRbeta chain sequencing, PBMC samples were collected from trial participants at day 0 and at day 28 after the second dose. V is pruned by 3 bases and J by 4 bases, leaving 8 bases of the junction without a gene match. Spanning cysteine to phenylalanine, the CDR3 consists of 16 amino acids. Only CDR3 DNA remains: 48 bases, in frame from the first base. Based on the germline V gene, the CDR1 and CDR2 sequences are SGDLS and YYNGEE. The CDR3 regions of human TCRbeta chains were analyzed by immunosequencing. Turning to the authors' computational methods: TCRs in the repertoires were compared against a reference library of SARS-CoV-2-specific TCRs that had been generated with the MIRA antigen-specificity platform. Breadth was defined as the fraction of unique TCRs that were SARS-CoV-2-associated. Depth was defined as the fraction of total T cells that were SARS-CoV-2-associated. Using the MIRA data, every spike-specific TCR was mapped to the spike region that the TCR reacted to and assigned to either a CD4 or a CD8 class. Log10-transformed breadth and depth values were compared by one-way ANOVA with Sidak's multiple comparisons tests. TCRdb mirrors the immuneACCESS table, restricted to in-frame sequences. Some clones are absent from its copies; in checked studies, under half trace to an unresolved V gene, and the reason for the others is unknown. V, J and clone size reflect that table, while D and trimming were determined from the DNA. In all, the sample holds about 97,000 clones, and around 89% of those were seen once. The leading ten clones occupy under 8.5% of the sample.

A note on this clone: Its cognate antigen has yet to be identified. No base qualities exist here, and no much larger clone lies one base off it.

Sequenced here: peripheral blood, sampled on day 0 of AZD1222 vaccination. The chain uses TRBV9 and TRBJ2-2; TRBD1 aligns with 8 central bases. The source is an adult in good health. The CDR3: CASSGAGGPSTGELFF. Here is the DNA: TGTGCCAGCAGCGGAGCAGGGGGCCCTAGCACCGGGGAGCTGTTTTTT.